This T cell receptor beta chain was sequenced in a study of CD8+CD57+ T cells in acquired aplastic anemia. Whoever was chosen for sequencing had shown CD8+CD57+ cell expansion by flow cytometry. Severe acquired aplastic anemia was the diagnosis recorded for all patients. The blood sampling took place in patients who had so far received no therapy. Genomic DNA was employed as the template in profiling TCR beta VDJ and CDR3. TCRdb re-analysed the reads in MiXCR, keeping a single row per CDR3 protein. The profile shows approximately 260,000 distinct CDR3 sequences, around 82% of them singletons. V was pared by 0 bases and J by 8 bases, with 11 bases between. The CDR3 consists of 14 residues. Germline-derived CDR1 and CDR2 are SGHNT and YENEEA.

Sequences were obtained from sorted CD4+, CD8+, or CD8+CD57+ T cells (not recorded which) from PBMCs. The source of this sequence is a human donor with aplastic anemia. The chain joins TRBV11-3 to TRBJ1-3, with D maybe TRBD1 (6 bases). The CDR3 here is CASSLDRAGDTIYF. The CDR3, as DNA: TGTGCCAGCAGCTTAGACAGGGCAGGGGACACCATATATTTT.